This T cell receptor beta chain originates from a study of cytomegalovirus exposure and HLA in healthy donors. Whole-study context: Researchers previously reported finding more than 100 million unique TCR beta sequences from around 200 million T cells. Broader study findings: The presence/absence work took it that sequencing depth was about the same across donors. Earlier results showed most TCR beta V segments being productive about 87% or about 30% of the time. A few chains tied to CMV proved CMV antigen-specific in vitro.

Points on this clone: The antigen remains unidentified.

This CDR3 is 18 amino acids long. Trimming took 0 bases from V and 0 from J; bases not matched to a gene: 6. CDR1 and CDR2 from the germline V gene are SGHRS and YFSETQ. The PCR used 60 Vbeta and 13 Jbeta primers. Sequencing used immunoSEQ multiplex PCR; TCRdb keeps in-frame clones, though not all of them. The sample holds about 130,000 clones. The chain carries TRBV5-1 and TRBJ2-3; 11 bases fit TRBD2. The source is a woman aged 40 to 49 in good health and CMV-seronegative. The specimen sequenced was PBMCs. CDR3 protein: CASSLAQGLADSTDTQYF. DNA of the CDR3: TGCGCCAGCAGCTTGGCCCAGGGACTAGCGGATAGCACAGATACGCAGTATTTT.